The 27 T cell receptor beta chains in this list originate from one sample, sequenced in a study of T cell responses to AZD1222 COVID-19 vaccine. The repertoire was sequenced with immunoSEQ multiplex PCR; TCRdb's copy has only in-frame clones and lacks some. The data show roughly 140,000 clones, 91% seen once. The source was peripheral blood, collected on day 0 of AZD1222 vaccination. The receptor set was obtained from an adult in good health.

This chain links TRBV27 with TRBJ1-1; 7 bases match TRBD1. Trimming at V came to 5 bases and at J to 7 bases, leaving 7 bases not matched to a gene. Germline assignment: CDR1 MNHEY and CDR2 SMNVEV (reference sequence). The CDR3 is 13 amino acids. CDR3 coding DNA: TGTGCCAGCAGTACGGCAGGGGGATATGAAGCTTTCTTT. The encoded protein is CASSTAGGYEAFF.

This clone was recorded only once. The chain recombines TRBV7-3 with TRBJ2-5; perhaps D is TRBD1 or TRBD2 (5 bases each). Germline V gene sequence: CDR1 SGHTA, CDR2 FQGTGA. Trimming took off 3 bases at V and 5 bases at J, with 13 bases between the two ends. The CDR3 spans 14 residues. CDR3 loop: CASSFRGWDETQYF. The DNA of the CDR3 is TGTGCCAGCAGCTTTCGGGGCTGGGACGAGACCCAGTACTTC. Looking up the rest from reference TRBV7-3 and TRBJ2-5 gives the full variable domain: GAGVSQTPSNKVTEKGKYVELRCDPISGHTALYWYRQSLGQGPEFLIYFQGTGAADDSGLPNDRFFAVRPEGSVSTLKIQRTERGDSAVYLCASSFRGWDETQYFGPGTRLLVL.

V gene TRBV6-2 or TRBV6-3 combines with J gene TRBJ2-1, with D perhaps being TRBD1 or TRBD2 (5 bases each). Germline CDR1 MNHEY, CDR2 SVGEGT. Trimming removed 6 bases from V and 9 bases from J, with 12 bases in between. The CDR3 runs 12 residues. The chain's CDR3 is CASSRRESEQFF. CDR3 nucleotide sequence: TGTGCCAGCAGCCGCAGGGAGTCTGAGCAGTTCTTC.

The chain links TRBV27 to TRBJ2-2, with D perhaps matching TRBD2 (6 bases). The CDR3 covers 16 residues. V was clipped by 7 bases and J by 2 bases, with 17 bases between them. Germline lookup yields CDR1 MNHEY and CDR2 SMNVEV (reference sequence). The CDR3, as DNA: TGTGCCAGCACCAAATCAACGGGACTCAACACCGGGGAGCTGTTTTTT. Residues: CASTKSTGLNTGELFF.

The rearrangement uses TRBV5-6 and TRBJ2-7, with D perhaps matching TRBD1 (6 bases). This CDR3 is built from 14 residues. V was pared by 4 bases and J by 4 bases, with 15 bases between. Germline CDR1 SGHDT, CDR2 YYEEEE. The CDR3: CASSPDLGGYEQYF. The CDR3 nucleotides read TGTGCCAGCAGCCCAGACTTAGGGGGTTACGAGCAGTACTTC.

This chain links TRBV3-1 (or the pseudogene TRBV3-2) with TRBJ2-1; D remains ambiguous. The V end was cut by 3 bases, the J end by 2 bases, with 11 bases between. The CDR3 extends over 15 amino acids. Germline values: CDR1 LGHDT, CDR2 YNNKEL (reference sequence). CDR3 nucleotide sequence: TGTGCCAGCAGCCAGGCCCTTGACACCTACAATGAGCAGTTCTTC. It translates to CASSQALDTYNEQFF.

The chain is built from TRBV3-1 (or the pseudogene TRBV3-2) and TRBJ1-2, with D uncertain. The CDR3 runs 13 residues. Trimming took 3 bases from V and 3 from J, leaving 8 bases between them. Germline V gene lookup returns CDR1 LGHDT and CDR2 YNNKEL (reference sequence). In DNA, the CDR3 is TGTGCCAGCAGCCAGGTTACTTACTATGGCTACACCTTC. It yields the protein CASSQVTYYGYTF.

This chain connects TRBV18 to TRBJ2-2; D gene unclear. V lost 3 bases to trimming and J lost 7 bases, with 9 bases between them. The CDR3 covers 13 residues. Germline loops: CDR1 KGHSH, CDR2 LQKENI. Written as DNA, the CDR3 is TGTGCCAGCTCACCGTATCTGGACGGGGAGCTGTTTTTT. Its protein is CASSPYLDGELFF. The full variable domain, completed using reference TRBV18 and TRBJ2-2, is NAGVMQNPRHLVRRRGQEARLRCSPMKGHSHVYWYRQLPEEGLKFMVYLQKENIIDESGMPKERFSAEFPKEGPSILRIQQVVRGDSAAYFCASSPYLDGELFFGEGSRLTVL.

This chain joins TRBV28 and TRBJ2-7; 7 bases align to TRBD1. Trimming at V came to 5 bases and at J to 3 bases, leaving 4 bases not matched to a gene. The CDR3 contains 13 residues. Germline V gene data show CDR1 as MDHEN and CDR2 as SYDVKM. The CDR3 DNA reads as TGTGCCAGCAGTCCCAGGACAGGCTACGAGCAGTACTTC. Translation gives CASSPRTGYEQYF.

This rearrangement joins TRBV28 to TRBJ2-7, with 8 bases lining up with TRBD1. From germline, CDR1 is MDHEN and CDR2 SYDVKM. The J segment lost 1 base and the V segment lost 5 bases, leaving 7 bases of the junction unmatched. The CDR3 has 15 amino acids. The CDR3 spells CASSTTGGGSYEQYF. The CDR3 DNA is TGTGCCAGCAGTACAACAGGGGGTGGGTCCTACGAGCAGTACTTC. The entire variable domain, with the rest obtained from reference TRBV28 and TRBJ2-7, is as follows: DVKVTQSSRYLVKRTGEKVFLECVQDMDHENMFWYRQDPGLGLRLIYFSYDVKMKEKGDIPEGYSVSREKKERFSLILESASTNQTSMYLCASSTTGGGSYEQYFGPGTRLTVT.

The V and J genes are TRBV9 and TRBJ1-1; D is perhaps TRBD1 (6 bases). CDR3 size: 15 residues. Germline V gene sequence: CDR1 SGDLS, CDR2 YYNGEE. Trimming removed 0 bases at V and 4 bases at J, with 13 bases between. In DNA form, the CDR3 reads TGTGCCAGCAGCGTAGGGGGCAGGGGACTCACTGAAGCTTTCTTT. It specifies CASSVGGRGLTEAFF.

The chain combines TRBV27 with TRBJ2-7; a weak D match, TRBD2 (6 bases). V was shortened by 4 bases and J by 3 bases, with 7 bases between the two germline ends. The length of the CDR3 is 12 residues. The germline V gene has CDR1 MNHEY and CDR2 SMNVEV (reference sequence). In nucleotides, the CDR3 is TGTGCCAGCAGTTCCGGGGGCTACGAGCAGTACTTC. Protein sequence: CASSSGGYEQYF.

Here the CDR3 reads CAIRGQATNYGYTF. The CDR3 nucleotides read TGTGCCATCAGAGGACAGGCTACTAACTATGGCTACACCTTC. V and J are TRBV10-3 and TRBJ1-2; 7 nucleotides match TRBD1. Unmatched junction bases numbered 4, after V lost 6 bases and J lost 0 bases. The CDR3 has 14 amino acids. CDR1 is ENHRY, CDR2 SYGVKD, per germline.

A single count supports this clone. The chain is built from TRBV6-5 and TRBJ2-5; TRBD1 is a possible D gene (6 bases). V lost 10 bases, J lost 7 bases, and 16 bases lay in between. Germline loops: CDR1 MNHEY, CDR2 SVGAGI. This CDR3 has 12 amino acids. For the CDR3, the DNA is TGTGCCACCCGGGCAGGGGCGGGGACCCAGTACTTC. Its translation: CATRAGAGTQYF.

The V and J genes are TRBV7-9 and TRBJ2-1; possibly TRBD2 for D (6 bases). This CDR3 spans 13 amino acids. Per the germline V gene, CDR1 is SEHNR and CDR2 is FQNEAQ (reference sequence). V was shortened by 11 bases and J by 0 bases, with 11 bases between the two germline ends. CDR3 in DNA: TGTGCCTGCGCCGGGAGCTCCTACAATGAGCAGTTCTTC. It yields the protein CACAGSSYNEQFF.

The chain combines TRBV4-2 with TRBJ2-1; weak D call: TRBD2 (6 bases). Trimming pared 7 bases from V and 6 bases from J, leaving 16 bases between. CDR1 is LGHNA and CDR2 is YNFKEQ in the germline V gene. CDR3 length: 14 residues. The CDR3 DNA reads TGTGCCAGCAATTCTATGCGGAGGGGCAATGAGCAGTTCTTC. It codes for CASNSMRRGNEQFF.

The chain couples TRBV19 to TRBJ2-1; D uncertain. The CDR3 totals 13 residues. The ends were cut back, 3 bases at V and 3 bases at J, with 6 bases in the middle. CDR1 and CDR2 from the germline V gene are LNHDA and SQIVND (reference sequence). The DNA for the CDR3 is TGTGCCAGTAGTATCCAGGACTACAATGAGCAGTTCTTC. It codes for CASSIQDYNEQFF.

The chain links TRBV5-4 to TRBJ2-1; TRBD1 matches 9 bases. Germline lookup yields CDR1 SGHNT and CDR2 YYREEE (reference sequence). The length of the CDR3 is 15 residues. The V gene end was trimmed by 2 bases and the J gene end by 8 bases; junction bases not matched to a gene: 8. The CDR3 protein is CASSFTNRGRDEQFF. CDR3 nucleotides: TGTGCCAGCAGCTTTACTAACAGGGGGCGAGATGAGCAGTTCTTC.

The genes are TRBV5-4 and TRBJ2-7; no reliable D call. CDR1 SGHNT and CDR2 YYREEE come from the germline V gene (reference sequence). The CDR3 is made up of 13 amino acids. With 0 bases removed from V and 4 bases from J, the gap between germline ends came to 8 bases. CDR3 amino acids: CASSLGAFYEQYF. The CDR3 DNA is TGTGCCAGCAGCTTGGGCGCCTTTTACGAGCAGTACTTC.

This chain uses TRBV11-2 with TRBJ1-1; TRBD1 aligns across 7 bases. Germline CDR1 is SGHAT and CDR2 is FQNNGV. The CDR3 extends over 14 amino acids. The J segment lost 4 bases and the V segment lost 5 bases, leaving 7 bases of the junction unmatched. The CDR3 region has the DNA TGTGCCAGCAGCCTACAGGGGTGGAGCACTGAAGCTTTCTTT. Translating it yields CASSLQGWSTEAFF.

The genes are TRBV5-1 and TRBJ1-1; 7 bases are a match to TRBD1. Germline CDR1 reads SGHRS; CDR2 reads YFSETQ. This CDR3 is built from 14 residues. V was pared by 5 bases and J by 2 bases, with 6 bases of the junction left unmatched. The CDR3: CASRLRGTNTEAFF. The CDR3 nucleotides are TGCGCCAGCAGGCTCAGGGGGACTAACACTGAAGCTTTCTTT.

This clone has a handful of counts. This rearrangement joins TRBV5-4 to TRBJ1-3, with 8 bases that match TRBD1. Germline CDR1 is SGHNT and CDR2 is YYREEE (reference sequence). The CDR3 length is 15 residues. Germline trimming cut 3 bases from V and 4 bases from J; bases unmatched to any gene: 6. In DNA, the CDR3 is TGTGCCAGCAGCTACAAGACAGGGGCGGGAAACACCATATATTTT. It specifies CASSYKTGAGNTIYF.

The chain carries TRBV5-6 and TRBJ2-7, with D perhaps given as TRBD1 or TRBD2 (5 bases each). Germline assignment: CDR1 SGHDT and CDR2 YYEEEE. Trimming removed 6 bases at V and 1 base at J, with 14 bases between. CDR3 length equals 14 residues. The CDR3 reads CASTLGRVSYEQYF. The CDR3, as DNA: TGTGCCAGCACGCTGGGACGTGTTTCCTACGAGCAGTACTTC.

The chain joins TRBV19 to TRBJ1-1, with TRBD1 identical over 9 bases. Germline CDR1 reads LNHDA; CDR2 reads SQIVND (reference sequence). The length of the CDR3 is 14 residues. V dropped 5 bases and J dropped 10; count of bases not matched to a gene: 11. The CDR3 here is CASSLLPNRGRAFF. The CDR3 DNA reads TGTGCCAGTAGTCTACTCCCCAACAGGGGGCGAGCTTTCTTT.

The chain is built from TRBV5-5 and TRBJ1-2; weak D call: TRBD1 (5 bases). Germline CDR1 is SGHKS and CDR2 is YYEKEE (reference sequence). There are 14 residues in the CDR3. V was shortened by 2 bases and J by 6 bases, with 14 bases between the two germline ends. CDR3 region: CASSFGSRADGYTF. The CDR3 DNA sequence: TGTGCCAGCAGCTTTGGAAGCAGGGCGGATGGCTACACCTTC.

CDR3 in amino acids: CASSEARTLSSYEQYF. The CDR3 nucleotides read TGTGCCAGCAGTGAAGCCCGGACTCTTAGCTCCTACGAGCAGTACTTC. V is TRBV2 and J is TRBJ2-7; tentative D call: TRBD2 (5 bases). Germline CDR1 and CDR2: SNHLY and FYNNEI. This CDR3 has 16 amino acids. V shed 0 bases and J shed 0 bases, with 12 bases lying between them.

V usage is TRBV18 and J usage is TRBJ2-5; D remains ambiguous. The length of the CDR3 is 13 residues. Trimming removed 2 bases from V and 7 bases from J, with 11 bases in between. The germline V gene encodes CDR1 KGHSH and CDR2 LQKENI. This chain's CDR3 is CASSPEVEMTQYF. The CDR3 DNA reads TGTGCCAGCTCACCAGAGGTGGAGATGACCCAGTACTTC.